These 11 T cell receptor beta chains share one sample of origin, sequenced in a study of vaccination and CD4 T cells after COVID-19. Stated treatment: approximately nine-day PBMC culture with coronavirus spike peptide pools or control peptides (ViraFEST assay). With the Oncomine TCR Beta short-read assay, DNA from cultured CD4+ T cells was sequenced. A single record per CDR3 protein comes from TCRdb applying MiXCR to the PCR reads. The sample holds roughly 2,700 distinct CDR3 sequences, 30% seen once. These receptors have no identified antigens. The sequencing here drew on CD4+ T cells from blood, cultured in vitro, taken after SARS-CoV-2 vaccination. Source of these receptors: a human donor who had recovered from COVID-19.

This clonotype is deemed medium-sized. The gene calls are TRBV7-9 and TRBJ2-7; TRBD1 or TRBD2 may be the D gene (5 bases each). The V end was cut by 5 bases, the J end by 4 bases, with 9 bases between. Germline CDR1 is SEHNR and CDR2 is FQNEAQ (reference sequence). CDR3 size: 12 residues. CDR3 protein: CASSRDAYEQYF. The CDR3 bases are TGTGCCAGCAGCCGGGACGCGTACGAGCAGTACTTC.

In its sample, this clonotype was seen a few times. The J gene is TRBJ1-5, the V gene TRBV6-1; D gene uncertain. Trimming removed 3 bases at V and 4 bases at J, with 10 bases between. The CDR3 consists of 14 residues. The germline V gene encodes CDR1 MNHNS and CDR2 SASEGT. CDR3: CASSDPLWNQPQHF. The CDR3 DNA is TGTGCCAGCAGTGACCCACTGTGGAATCAGCCCCAGCATTTT.

Relative to its sample, this clonotype is medium-sized (0.01 to 0.1%). The V gene is TRBV20-1, the J gene TRBJ2-7; tentatively, D is TRBD1 or TRBD2 (5 bases each). CDR1 is DFQATT, CDR2 SNEGSKA, per germline (reference sequence). CDR3 length: 12 amino acids. The V gene lost 3 bases and the J gene lost 3 bases, with 9 bases spanning the gap. The chain's CDR3 is CSASDGGYEQYF. Written as DNA, the CDR3 is TGCAGTGCTAGTGATGGGGGCTACGAGCAGTACTTC.

This clonotype was recorded only once. V and J are TRBV19 and TRBJ1-2; D not certain. The germline gives CDR1 LNHDA, CDR2 SQIVND (reference sequence). Trimming removed 5 bases at V and 4 bases at J, with 11 bases between. This CDR3 contains 13 residues. The CDR3 DNA is TGTGCCAGTAGTGAGCCAGGTAGCTATGGCTACACCTTC. This gives the protein CASSEPGSYGYTF.

This clonotype is judged medium-sized. The chain has TRBV4-1 and TRBJ2-5; D remains unclear. Germline V lookup: CDR1 MGHRA, CDR2 YSYEKL. V gave up 3 bases and J gave up 1 base, with 3 bases separating them. The CDR3 covers 12 residues. In DNA, the CDR3 is TGCGCCAGCAGCCAGACCCAAGAGACCCAGTACTTC. It is translated as CASSQTQETQYF.

The chain couples TRBV6-1 to TRBJ1-2, with D perhaps TRBD1 (6 bases). The ends were cut back, 6 bases at V and 4 bases at J, with 15 bases in the middle. CDR3 size: 14 residues. Germline loops: CDR1 MNHNS, CDR2 SASEGT. In nucleotides, the CDR3 is TGTGCCAGCAGCCCGACAGGCGCTAGCTATGGCTACACCTTC. Its translation is CASSPTGASYGYTF.

This clonotype was seen more than once but under ten times. The chain links TRBV7-4 to TRBJ1-1; D not resolved. Trimming took 5 bases from V and 10 from J, leaving 14 bases between them. Germline V gene sequence: CDR1 SGHVT, CDR2 SQSDAQ. CDR3 length: 12 amino acids. CDR3: CASSAGRCGAFF. The DNA for the CDR3 is TGTGCCAGCAGCGCTGGAAGGTGTGGAGCTTTCTTT.

This clonotype was detected a few times. The rearrangement joins TRBV27 to TRBJ1-5, with D maybe TRBD1 (5 bases). The CDR3 has 14 residues. Deletions cut 6 bases from V and 2 bases from J, with 11 bases between. Germline-derived CDR1 and CDR2 are MNHEY and SMNVEV (reference sequence). The CDR3 loop reads CASRRLGGNQPQHF. The CDR3 DNA follows: TGTGCCAGCAGGCGGTTGGGGGGCAATCAGCCCCAGCATTTT.

This sequence joins TRBV28 and TRBJ1-1; a weak D match, TRBD1 (5 bases). The V end lost 4 bases, the J end lost 11 bases, and 29 bases lay between the germline ends. The V gene's germline CDR1 is MDHEN and CDR2 SYDVKM. The CDR3 extends over 17 amino acids. The CDR3: CASSSKGWRGRTLGAFF. CDR3 DNA: TGTGCCAGCAGTTCCAAGGGCTGGCGGGGACGGACTTTAGGGGCTTTCTTT.

The chain has TRBV5-1 and TRBJ1-2; 10 bases match TRBD1. V trimming: 6 bases; J trimming: 8 bases; junction bases outside the gene matches: 10. The CDR3 is 14 amino acids. Germline CDR1 and CDR2: SGHRS and YFSETQ. CDR3 amino acids: CASTTGTGVWGYTF. In nucleotides, the CDR3 is TGCGCCAGCACTACCGGGACAGGGGTCTGGGGCTACACCTTC.

The chain has TRBV5-1 and TRBJ1-2; no definite D call. This CDR3 comprises 13 residues. The germline gives CDR1 SGHRS, CDR2 YFSETQ. Trimming removed 4 bases from V and 2 bases from J, with 9 bases in between. The CDR3 DNA is TGCGCCAGCAGCGCTCAGGTCAACTATGGCTACACCTTC. This encodes CASSAQVNYGYTF.